This TCR beta chain was sequenced in a study of T cell changes during pregnancy in multiple sclerosis. The method was immunoSEQ multiplex PCR; TCRdb's version includes in-frame clones alone and lacks a portion of them. The sample has more than 65,000 clones, 90% to 95% seen once. The sequence derives from a female donor with multiple sclerosis, enrolled in a pregnancy study. The input for sequencing was peripheral blood, taken in the first trimester of pregnancy.

CDR3 amino acids: CASSQASMRQGVYEQYF. CDR3 DNA: TGTGCCAGCAGCCAAGCAAGTATGAGACAGGGGGTATACGAGCAGTACTTC. The J gene is TRBJ2-7, the V gene TRBV4-2; 9 bases match TRBD1. The CDR3 totals 17 residues. V trimming: 1 base; J trimming: 4 bases; junction bases outside the gene matches: 11. Per germline, CDR1 LGHNA and CDR2 YNFKEQ.